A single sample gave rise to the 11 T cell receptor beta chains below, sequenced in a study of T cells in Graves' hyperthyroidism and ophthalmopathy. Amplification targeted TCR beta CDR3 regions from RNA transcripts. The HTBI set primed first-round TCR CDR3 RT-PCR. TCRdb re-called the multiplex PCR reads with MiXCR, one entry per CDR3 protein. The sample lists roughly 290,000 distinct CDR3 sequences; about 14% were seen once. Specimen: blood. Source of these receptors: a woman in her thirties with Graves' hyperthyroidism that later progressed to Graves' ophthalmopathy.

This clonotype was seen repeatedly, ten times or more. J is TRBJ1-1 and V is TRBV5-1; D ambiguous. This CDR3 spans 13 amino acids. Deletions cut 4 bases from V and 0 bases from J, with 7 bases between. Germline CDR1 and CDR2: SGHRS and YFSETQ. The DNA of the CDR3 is TGCGCCAGCAGCGTACAGCTGAACACTGAAGCTTTCTTT. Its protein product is CASSVQLNTEAFF.

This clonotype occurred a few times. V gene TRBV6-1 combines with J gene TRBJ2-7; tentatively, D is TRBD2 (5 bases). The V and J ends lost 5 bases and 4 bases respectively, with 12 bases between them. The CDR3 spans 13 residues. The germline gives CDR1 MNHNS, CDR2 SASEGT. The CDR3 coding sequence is TGTGCCAGCAGTTTATGGACTGCTTACGAGCAGTACTTC. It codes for CASSLWTAYEQYF.

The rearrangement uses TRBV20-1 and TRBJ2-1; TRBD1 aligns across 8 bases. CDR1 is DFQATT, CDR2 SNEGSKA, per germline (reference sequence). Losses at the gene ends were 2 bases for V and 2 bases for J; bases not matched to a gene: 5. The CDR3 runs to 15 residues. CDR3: CSARPSTGAYNEQFF. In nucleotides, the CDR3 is TGCAGTGCTAGACCTTCGACAGGGGCCTACAATGAGCAGTTCTTC.

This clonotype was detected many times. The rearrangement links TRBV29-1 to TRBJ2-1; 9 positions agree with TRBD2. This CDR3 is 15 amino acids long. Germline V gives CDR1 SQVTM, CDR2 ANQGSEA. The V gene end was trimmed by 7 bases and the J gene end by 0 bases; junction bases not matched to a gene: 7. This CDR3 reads CSAVAGEGSYNEQFF. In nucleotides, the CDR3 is TGCAGCGCCGTAGCGGGAGAGGGCTCCTACAATGAGCAGTTCTTC.

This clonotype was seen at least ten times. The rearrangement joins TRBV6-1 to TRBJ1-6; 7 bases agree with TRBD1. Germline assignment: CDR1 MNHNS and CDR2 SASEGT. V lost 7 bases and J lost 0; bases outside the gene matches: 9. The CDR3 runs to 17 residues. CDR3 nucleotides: TGTGCCAGCACAATGGGACAGAGGAGCTCCTATAATTCACCCCTCCACTTT. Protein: CASTMGQRSSYNSPLHF.

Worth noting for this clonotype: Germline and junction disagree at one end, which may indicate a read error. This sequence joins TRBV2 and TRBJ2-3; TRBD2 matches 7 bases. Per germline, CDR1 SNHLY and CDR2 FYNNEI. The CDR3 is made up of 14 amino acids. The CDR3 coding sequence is TGTGCCGGCAGTGTTGGCGGGAGCTCAGATGCGCAGTATTTT. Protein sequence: CAGSVGGSSDAQYF.

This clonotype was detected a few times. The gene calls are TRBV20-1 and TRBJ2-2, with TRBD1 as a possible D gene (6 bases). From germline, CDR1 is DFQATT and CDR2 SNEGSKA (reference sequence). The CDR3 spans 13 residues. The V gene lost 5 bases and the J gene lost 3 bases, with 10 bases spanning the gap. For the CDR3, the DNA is TGCAGTGCTGAGGGGGTAGACACCGGGGAGCTGTTTTTT. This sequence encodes CSAEGVDTGELFF.

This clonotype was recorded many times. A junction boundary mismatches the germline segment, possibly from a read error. The CDR3 DNA sequence: TGTGTCAGCAGCCCCCCCTCGGACTACGAGCAGTACTTC. Protein: CVSSPPSDYEQYF. This sequence joins TRBV11-3 and TRBJ2-7, with D hard to call. The CDR3 is 13 amino acids. Per germline, CDR1 SGHNT and CDR2 YENEEA. The variable domain in full, completed from reference TRBV11-3 and TRBJ2-7, reads EAGVVQSPRYKIIEKKQPVAFWCNPISGHNTLYWYLQNLGQGPELLIRYENEEAVDDSQLPKDRFSAERLKGVDSTLKIQPAELGDSAVYLCVSSPPSDYEQYFGPGTRLTVT.

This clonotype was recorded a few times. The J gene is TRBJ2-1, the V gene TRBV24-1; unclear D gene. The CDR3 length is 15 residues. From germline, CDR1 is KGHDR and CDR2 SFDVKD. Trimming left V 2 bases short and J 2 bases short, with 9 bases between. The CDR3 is CATSDSWETYNEQFF. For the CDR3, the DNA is TGTGCCACCAGTGATTCGTGGGAAACCTACAATGAGCAGTTCTTC.

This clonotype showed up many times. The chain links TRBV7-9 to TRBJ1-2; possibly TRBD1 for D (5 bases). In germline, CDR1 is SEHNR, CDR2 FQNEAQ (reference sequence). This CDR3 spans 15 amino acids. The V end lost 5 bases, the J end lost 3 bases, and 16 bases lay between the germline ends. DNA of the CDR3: TGTGCCAGCAGCCCTCCGGGACTTCCCCACTATGGCTACACCTTC. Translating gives CASSPPGLPHYGYTF. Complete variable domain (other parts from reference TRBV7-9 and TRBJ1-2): DTGVSQNPRHKITKRGQNVTFRCDPISEHNRLYWYRQTLGQGPEFLTYFQNEAQLEKSRLLSDRFSAERPKGSFSTLEIQRTEQGDSAMYLCASSPPGLPHYGYTFGSGTRLTVV.

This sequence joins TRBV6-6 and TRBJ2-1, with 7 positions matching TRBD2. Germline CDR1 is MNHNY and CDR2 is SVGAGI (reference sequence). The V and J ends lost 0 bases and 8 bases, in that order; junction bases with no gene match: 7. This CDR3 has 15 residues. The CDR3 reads CASSYSSSSGDEQFF. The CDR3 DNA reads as TGTGCCAGCAGTTACTCGAGTTCGAGCGGGGATGAGCAGTTCTTC.